This TCR beta chain derives from a study of shared clonotypes between healthy human individuals. General study results and limits: Larger estimated richness was generally seen in naive subsets than in memory subsets.

This CDR3 region has 13 residues. In germline, CDR1 is SGHNT, CDR2 YENEEA. J was trimmed by 10 bases and V by 1 base; bases with no gene match: 4. CD8 memory was a combination of CD45RO+ cells and CCR7-negative CD45RA+ TemRA cells. As regards this clone: Antigen specificity is unknown.

Clones were read by immunoSEQ multiplex PCR, and TCRdb kept only the in-frame ones, dropping some. Found here are around 88,000 clones, approximately 61% of them singletons; the top ten hold 35% to 55%. The origin of this receptor is a man aged 25-45 years in good health. The J gene is TRBJ2-1, the V gene TRBV11-3; TRBD2 matches at 7 bases. The specimen was memory CD8+ T cells sorted from blood. Described subset: CD45RO+ cells pooled with CCR7-negative TemRA cells. CDR3: CASSLVGEGEQFF. CDR3 nucleotides: TGTGCCAGCAGCTTAGTAGGGGAGGGGGAGCAGTTCTTC.